Sequencing of this T cell receptor (beta chain) was carried out in a study of Tregs in tolerant kidney transplant recipients. The V end was cut by 0 bases, the J end by 7 bases, with 12 bases between. Germline CDR1 is GTSNPN and CDR2 is SVGIG (reference sequence). The CDR3 runs to 14 residues. Sequenced by immunoSEQ multiplex PCR; TCRdb stores in-frame clones only, minus some. The table records some 57,000 clones, about 89% of them present only once. Related graft donors supplied nonmyeloablative bone marrow transplants, and mixed chimerism was transient. This chain connects TRBV30 to TRBJ2-2; D is undetermined. This receptor was taken from a human patient who received a combined kidney and bone marrow transplant. Some T cells may be the graft donor's. Source: CD8+ T cells from blood (PBMCs), taken 24 months after the transplant. This CDR3 is CAWSVSGFDGELFF. Written as DNA, the CDR3 is TGTGCCTGGAGTGTGTCCGGGTTTGACGGGGAGCTGTTTTTT.